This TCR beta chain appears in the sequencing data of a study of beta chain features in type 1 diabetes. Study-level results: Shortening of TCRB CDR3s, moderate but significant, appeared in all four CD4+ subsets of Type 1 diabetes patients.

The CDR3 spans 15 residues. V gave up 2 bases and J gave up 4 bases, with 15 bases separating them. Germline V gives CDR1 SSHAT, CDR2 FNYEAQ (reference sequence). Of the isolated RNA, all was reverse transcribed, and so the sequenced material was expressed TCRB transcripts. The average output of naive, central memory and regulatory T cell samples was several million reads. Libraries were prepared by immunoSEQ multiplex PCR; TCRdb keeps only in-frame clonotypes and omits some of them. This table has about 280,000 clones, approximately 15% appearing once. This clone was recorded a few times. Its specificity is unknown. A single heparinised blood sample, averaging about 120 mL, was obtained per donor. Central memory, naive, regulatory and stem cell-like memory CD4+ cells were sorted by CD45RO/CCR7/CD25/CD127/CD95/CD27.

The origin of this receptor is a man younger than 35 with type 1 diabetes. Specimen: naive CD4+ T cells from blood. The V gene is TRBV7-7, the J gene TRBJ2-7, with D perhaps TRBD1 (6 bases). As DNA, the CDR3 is TGTGCCAGCAGCTTAAGTGGGGGCGCAGGGTACGAGCAGTACTTC. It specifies CASSLSGGAGYEQYF.